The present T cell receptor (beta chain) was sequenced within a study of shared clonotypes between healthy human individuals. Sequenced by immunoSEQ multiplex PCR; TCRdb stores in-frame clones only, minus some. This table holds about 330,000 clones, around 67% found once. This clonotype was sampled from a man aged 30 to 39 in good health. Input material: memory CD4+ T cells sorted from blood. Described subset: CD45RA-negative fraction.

CDR3 protein: CASSLPTTYGYTF. The CDR3 DNA follows: TGTGCCAGCAGCTTACCCACCACATATGGCTACACCTTC. This chain joins TRBV7-9 and TRBJ1-2; D not certain. Germline CDR1 reads SEHNR; CDR2 reads FQNEAQ (reference sequence). Trimming left V 2 bases short and J 5 bases short, with 9 bases between. The CDR3 has 13 amino acids.